This T cell receptor (beta chain) was sequenced in a study of cytomegalovirus exposure and HLA in healthy donors. Study results and limitations: Later on, an analysis showed TCR association rates differing by HLA locus, with DRB1 the most and HLA-C the fewest. Most subjects had HLA-A and HLA-B alleles reportedly predicted accurately by TCR beta sequences.

Germline V gene data show CDR1 as SGHRS and CDR2 as YFSETQ. Unmatched junction bases numbered 2, after V lost 0 bases and J lost 9 bases. CDR3 length equals 12 residues. The PCR ran on 60 Vbeta and 13 Jbeta primers. TCRdb's table, derived via immunoSEQ multiplex PCR, lists solely in-frame clones and lacks some. The sample consists of about 210,000 clones, around 76% of them appearing once. A single count supports this clone. The antigen is not known. The rearrangement uses TRBV5-1 and TRBJ1-1; 7 nucleotides line up with TRBD1. The sequence came from a man in his forties or fifties in good health and CMV-seropositive. The specimen sequenced was PBMCs. CDR3 sequence: CASSLDRGQAFF. DNA of the CDR3: TGCGCCAGCAGCTTGGATAGGGGGCAAGCTTTCTTT.